Below are 30 T cell receptor beta chains sequenced from a single sample in a study of molecular identifiers for immune sequencing clone quantification. One entry per CDR3 protein, called by TCRdb with MiXCR from the PCR reads. The sample comprises some 580,000 distinct CDR3 sequences, around 25% of which are singletons, and about 0.73% rests with the top ten. Sequencing was carried out using naive CD8+ T cells from blood, with Jurkat cell RNA spiked in. The subset is: FACS-sorted CD8+CD4-CCR7+CD45RA+ naive T cells. The receptors come from a human donor in good health. Some libraries in this study had Jurkat cell RNA spiked in.

A remark on this clonotype: Since a much larger clone is just one base distant, this may be a read error. The rearrangement links TRBV15 to TRBJ2-3, with 10 bases that match TRBD1. The CDR3 has 18 amino acids. Per the germline V gene, CDR1 is LNHNV and CDR2 is YYDKDF (reference sequence). The J segment lost 4 bases and the V segment lost 0 bases, leaving 10 bases of the junction unmatched. CDR3 coding DNA: TGTGCCACCAGCAGAGATAGGGAGGACAGGGGGAACCCAGATACGCAGTATTTT. Translating gives CATSRDREDRGNPDTQYF.

Details on this clonotype: Just one base apart from a much larger clone, this may be a read error. The chain has TRBV20-1 and TRBJ1-1; D is uncertain. This CDR3 comprises 12 residues. Trimming shortened V by 3 bases and J by 4 bases, and 9 bases separated the two germline ends. Germline V lookup: CDR1 DFQATT, CDR2 SNEGSKA (reference sequence). CDR3 sequence reads: CSASSAGTEAFF. The CDR3 DNA sequence: TGCAGTGCTAGTTCGGCCGGCACTGAAGCTTTCTTT.

Notes on this clonotype: This may come from a read error, since a much larger clone is one base off. The J gene is TRBJ2-3, the V gene TRBV7-9, with 13 bases that match TRBD2. With 5 bases clipped from V and 5 bases from J, the junction kept 7 bases outside the gene matches. Germline V lookup: CDR1 SEHNR, CDR2 FQNEAQ (reference sequence). There are 16 residues in the CDR3. DNA for the CDR3: TGTGCCAGCAGCCAGACTAGCGGGGGGAGTAGAGATACGCAGTATTTT. This translates into CASSQTSGGSRDTQYF.

To note about this clonotype: This sequence may be a read error, since a much larger clone differs from it by one base. The genes are TRBV7-8 and TRBJ2-1; D remains ambiguous. The CDR3 has 15 residues. Germline V CDR1 and CDR2: SGHVS, FQNEAQ. Trimming left V 5 bases short and J 5 bases short, with 16 bases between. CDR3 loop: CASSPTSRTHNEQFF. The CDR3 nucleotides are TGTGCCAGCAGCCCAACATCCAGGACCCACAATGAGCAGTTCTTC.

This clonotype was detected a few times. The chain recombines TRBV29-1 with TRBJ2-5; 8 positions agree with TRBD1. This CDR3 spans 14 amino acids. J was trimmed by 5 bases and V by 4 bases; bases with no gene match: 9. CDR1 is SQVTM and CDR2 is ANQGSEA in the germline V gene. This CDR3 is CSVGRRGPGETQYF. CDR3 DNA sequence: TGCAGCGTTGGCCGCAGGGGGCCGGGGGAGACCCAGTACTTC. Filled out from reference TRBV29-1 and TRBJ2-5, the complete variable domain reads SAVISQKPSRDICQRGTSLTIQCQVDSQVTMMFWYRQQPGQSLTLIATANQGSEATYESGFVIDKFPISRPNLTFSTLTVSNMSPEDSSIYLCSVGRRGPGETQYFGPGTRLLVL.

J is TRBJ1-2 and V is TRBV30; 10 nucleotides line up with TRBD1. V trimming: 7 bases; J trimming: 7 bases; junction bases outside the gene matches: 12. From germline, CDR1 is GTSNPN and CDR2 SVGIG (reference sequence). The CDR3 spans 14 residues. CDR3 residues: CAYQGTGEKLGYTF. The CDR3 DNA follows: TGTGCCTACCAAGGGACAGGGGAGAAACTTGGCTACACCTTC.

The chain couples TRBV7-9 to TRBJ2-7; possibly TRBD1 for D (5 bases). Germline values: CDR1 SEHNR, CDR2 FQNEAQ (reference sequence). Trimming left V 5 bases short and J 2 bases short, with 13 bases between. The CDR3 loop spans 14 amino acids. In DNA form, the CDR3 reads TGTGCCAGCAGCCCACGACAGTTGCCCTACGAGCAGTACTTC. Its protein product is CASSPRQLPYEQYF.

The table lists this clonotype with a few counts. Just one base apart from a much larger clone, this may be a read error. The rearrangement joins TRBV20-1 to TRBJ2-7; D call uncertain. CDR3 length: 10 amino acids. Germline CDR1 DFQATT, CDR2 SNEGSKA (reference sequence). In DNA form, the CDR3 reads TGCAGTGCTCCTACCTACGAGCAGTGCTTC. This gives the protein CSAPTYEQCF.

This clonotype was recorded at least ten times. This chain links TRBV6-1 with TRBJ2-6; 9 bases line up with TRBD1. This CDR3 has 16 residues. Germline-derived CDR1 and CDR2 are MNHNS and SASEGT. V lost 4 bases to trimming and J lost 4 bases; unmatched junction nucleotides: 5. CDR3 DNA: TGTGCCAGCAGTGTTGGACAGGGGTACGGGGCCAACGTCCTGACTTTC. As protein: CASSVGQGYGANVLTF.

This clonotype was counted many times. The V gene is TRBV9, the J gene TRBJ1-1; no clear D gene. This CDR3 has 15 amino acids. Trimming pared 0 bases from V and 11 bases from J, leaving 20 bases between. Per the germline V gene, CDR1 is SGDLS and CDR2 is YYNGEE. Here the CDR3 DNA reads TGTGCCAGCAGCGTAGGGGCCACAGCCACCCTTGGCGCTTTCTTT. Residues: CASSVGATATLGAFF.

To note about this clonotype: One end of the junction varies from germline; a read error may be responsible. This sequence joins TRBV6-5 and TRBJ2-5; 7 bases match TRBD1. CDR1 is MNHEY, CDR2 SVGAGI, per germline. There are 16 residues in the CDR3. This CDR3 reads CAGSSRQGKYQETQYF. CDR3 nucleotides: TGTGCCGGCAGTTCCAGACAGGGAAAGTACCAAGAGACCCAGTACTTC.

In its sample, this clonotype was seen a few times. This chain connects TRBV19 to TRBJ1-5; D is ambiguous. The CDR3 totals 15 residues. V was clipped by 3 bases and J by 2 bases, with 11 bases between them. Germline CDR1 reads LNHDA; CDR2 reads SQIVND (reference sequence). In DNA, the CDR3 is TGTGCCAGTAGTATGTGGCACCGGGGCAATCAGCCCCAGCATTTT. This gives the protein CASSMWHRGNQPQHF.

This clonotype was observed a handful of times. V and J are TRBV4-1 and TRBJ2-2; 7 positions agree with TRBD1. Germline V gene lookup returns CDR1 MGHRA and CDR2 YSYEKL. CDR3 length: 13 amino acids. The V gene end was trimmed by 4 bases and the J gene end by 6 bases; junction bases not matched to a gene: 2. The CDR3 DNA reads TGCGCCAGCAGCCGAGACAGGGCCGGGGAGCTGTTTTTT. Its translation is CASSRDRAGELFF.

This clonotype came up many times. The genes are TRBV18 and TRBJ1-1; D might be TRBD1 (6 bases). Per the germline V gene, CDR1 is KGHSH and CDR2 is LQKENI. With 0 bases removed from V and 1 base from J, the gap between germline ends came to 12 bases. The CDR3 has 16 amino acids. The CDR3 sequence is CASSPPWQGSNTEAFF. The CDR3 nucleotides read TGTGCCAGCTCACCACCGTGGCAGGGGTCGAACACTGAAGCTTTCTTT.

This clonotype was seen only a few times. The CDR3 coding sequence is TGTGCCAGCTCACCACGGGCGACACGCCAAGAGACCCAGTACTTC. Translating it yields CASSPRATRQETQYF. This rearrangement joins TRBV18 to TRBJ2-5, with D hard to call. Trimming removed 1 base at V and 1 base at J, with 10 bases between. In germline, CDR1 is KGHSH, CDR2 LQKENI. This CDR3 has 15 residues.

This clonotype was counted only a few times. This sequence joins TRBV19 and TRBJ2-3; D is perhaps TRBD1 (7 bases). Germline V gene lookup returns CDR1 LNHDA and CDR2 SQIVND (reference sequence). V was shortened by 8 bases and J by 5 bases, with 11 bases between the two germline ends. This CDR3 comprises 12 residues. In nucleotides, the CDR3 is TGTGCCAGTCAGGGGGGAGGAGATACGCAGTATTTT. Translated: CASQGGGDTQYF. Complete variable domain (other parts from reference TRBV19 and TRBJ2-3): DGGITQSPKYLFRKEGQNVTLSCEQNLNHDAMYWYRQDPGQGLRLIYYSQIVNDFQKGDIAEGYSVSREKKESFPLTVTSAQKNPTAFYLCASQGGGDTQYFGPGTRLTVL.

This clonotype has ten or more counts. The chain employs TRBV2 and TRBJ2-3; D ambiguous. The V end was cut by 2 bases, the J end by 2 bases, with 8 bases between. From germline, CDR1 is SNHLY and CDR2 FYNNEI. The CDR3 runs 14 residues. Here the CDR3 DNA reads TGTGCCAGCAGTGAACCGGGTTCCACAGATACGCAGTATTTT. This encodes CASSEPGSTDTQYF.

This clonotype was picked up many times. The chain carries TRBV4-3 and TRBJ2-7, with 10 bases that match TRBD2. The CDR3 loop spans 17 amino acids. Germline V CDR1 and CDR2: LGHNA, YSLEER. V was clipped by 1 base and J by 3 bases; unmatched bases: 9. The CDR3 DNA reads as TGCGCCAGCAGCCAAGGGGGGGTAGCGGGAGGTGTCTACGAGCAGTACTTC. This translates into CASSQGGVAGGVYEQYF.

With regard to this clonotype: The CDR3 does not end in the conserved phenylalanine or tryptophan, so this is likely a read error. The chain links TRBV5-6 to TRBJ2-5; no clear D. From germline, CDR1 is SGHDT and CDR2 YYEEEE. This CDR3 spans 11 amino acids. V lost 2 bases, J lost 5 bases, and 4 bases lay in between. Written as DNA, the CDR3 is TGTGCCAGCAGCTTCCAGGAGACCCAGTACCTC. This translates into CASSFQETQYL.

To note about this clonotype: Germline is not matched at one junction end, which may reflect a read error. The chain's CDR3 is CASSLAGGRTDAQYF. The CDR3 DNA reads TGCGCCAGCAGCTTGGCGGGGGGCAGGACAGATGCGCAGTATTTT. The rearrangement joins TRBV5-1 to TRBJ2-3; maybe TRBD2 (7 bases). This CDR3 is built from 15 residues. CDR1 SGHRS and CDR2 YFSETQ come from the germline V gene. Based on the CDR3 plus reference TRBV5-1 and TRBJ2-3, the full variable domain is KAGVTQTPRYLIKTRGQQVTLSCSPISGHRSVSWYQQTPGQGLQFLFEYFSETQRNKGNFPGRFSGRQFSNSRSEMNVSTLELGDSALYLCASSLAGGRTDAQYFGPGTRLTVL.

This clonotype has ten or more counts. CDR3 bases: TGCGCCAGCAGCGTGGCCAGACCCGGAGGTGACGGTTCACCCCTCCACTTT. It codes for CASSVARPGGDGSPLHF. The chain couples TRBV5-1 to TRBJ1-6; D not resolved. Per germline, CDR1 SGHRS and CDR2 YFSETQ. The CDR3 covers 17 residues. Trimming stripped 4 bases from V and 9 bases from J, with 23 bases between.

Comment on this clonotype: The junction shows a germline mismatch at one end, possibly a read error. This chain connects TRBV11-3 to TRBJ2-1, with D possibly TRBD1 on 5 matching bases. The germline V gene has CDR1 SGHNT and CDR2 YENEEA. This CDR3 spans 14 amino acids. The CDR3 sequence is CASCLGASYNEQFF. CDR3 bases: TGTGCCAGCTGCTTAGGGGCTTCCTACAATGAACAGTTCTTC.

This chain uses TRBV7-9 with TRBJ2-2; D call uncertain. Deletions cut 1 base from V and 9 bases from J, with 6 bases between. From germline, CDR1 is SEHNR and CDR2 FQNEAQ (reference sequence). The CDR3 runs to 12 residues. Written as DNA, the CDR3 is TGTGCCAGCAGCTTAGAGGGCAGGGAGCTGTTTTTT. Translating it yields CASSLEGRELFF.

This clonotype has a handful of counts. The V gene is TRBV19, the J gene TRBJ1-1; tentative D call: TRBD1 (5 bases). There are 17 residues in the CDR3. The V gene lost 2 bases and the J gene lost 0 bases, with 16 bases spanning the gap. Germline loops: CDR1 LNHDA, CDR2 SQIVND (reference sequence). The CDR3 DNA reads as TGTGCCAGTAGTATAAGACCCAGCGAAGGGGTGAACACTGAAGCTTTCTTT. Amino acid sequence: CASSIRPSEGVNTEAFF.

This clonotype occurred many times. The chain links TRBV9 to TRBJ2-1; D gene uncertain. This CDR3 contains 12 residues. V dropped 0 bases and J dropped 5 bases, with 3 bases sitting between them. Germline V gene sequence: CDR1 SGDLS, CDR2 YYNGEE. In nucleotides, the CDR3 is TGTGCCAGCAGCGTAGAGGACAATGAGCAGTTCTTC. Translating gives CASSVEDNEQFF.

This CDR3 reads CASRHSGNSPLHF. The CDR3 nucleotides read TGTGCCAGTAGACACAGCGGAAATTCACCCCTCCACTTT. The chain couples TRBV19 to TRBJ1-6; D is uncertain. CDR1 is LNHDA and CDR2 is SQIVND in the germline V gene (reference sequence). The length of the CDR3 is 13 residues. V was pared by 6 bases and J by 7 bases, with 10 bases between.

There are many counts of this clonotype. One junction end disagrees with the germline gene, perhaps due to a read error. The chain has TRBV7-9 and TRBJ1-5; possible D gene TRBD1, 5 bases. Germline-derived CDR1 and CDR2 are SEHNR and FQNEAQ (reference sequence). The CDR3 is 16 amino acids. CDR3 amino acids: CASSLATETSYQPQHF. CDR3 in DNA: TGTGCCAGCAGCTTGGCGACAGAGACTAGCTATCAGCCCCAGCATTTT.

This clonotype was observed a few times. The V and J genes are TRBV4-1 and TRBJ2-7; 8 nucleotides line up with TRBD2. The CDR3 loop spans 17 amino acids. The germline gives CDR1 MGHRA, CDR2 YSYEKL. With V trimmed by 1 base and J by 0 bases, 8 bases remained unmatched. CDR3 nucleotides: TGCGCCAGCAGCCAAGTTTGGGTCGGGGGGGACTCCTACGAGCAGTACTTC. Residues: CASSQVWVGGDSYEQYF.

This sequence joins TRBV30 and TRBJ2-7; D not certain. V shed 3 bases and J shed 3 bases, with 12 bases lying between them. Per the germline V gene, CDR1 is GTSNPN and CDR2 is SVGIG (reference sequence). The CDR3 extends over 13 amino acids. CDR3 nucleotides: TGTGCCTGGAGCCCTTTCTTGGACTACGAGCAGTACTTC. Amino acids: CAWSPFLDYEQYF.

This clonotype was counted many times. The chain is built from TRBV5-1 and TRBJ1-1; TRBD1 is a possible D gene (6 bases). Trimming cost V 2 bases and J 3 bases, with 14 bases left between them. Germline V CDR1 and CDR2: SGHRS, YFSETQ. The CDR3 is made up of 15 amino acids. The CDR3 nucleotides are TGCGCCAGCAGCTTATGGGCAGGGGCGGACACTGAAGCTTTCTTT. This translates into CASSLWAGADTEAFF. Using reference TRBV5-1 and TRBJ1-1 for the parts outside the CDR3, the full variable domain is KAGVTQTPRYLIKTRGQQVTLSCSPISGHRSVSWYQQTPGQGLQFLFEYFSETQRNKGNFPGRFSGRQFSNSRSEMNVSTLELGDSALYLCASSLWAGADTEAFFGQGTRLTVV.